These 7 T cell receptor beta chains share one sample of origin, sequenced in a study of cytomegalovirus exposure and HLA in healthy donors. In the PCR, 60 Vbeta and 13 Jbeta primers were used. Repertoires were generated with immunoSEQ multiplex PCR, while TCRdb's copy carries only in-frame clones and drops some. The profile shows around 120,000 clones, around four fifths of them singletons. Specimen: PBMCs. Source of these receptors: a man aged 55 to 69 in good health and CMV-seropositive.

The gene calls are TRBV2 and TRBJ1-2; D gene uncertain. Germline loops: CDR1 SNHLY, CDR2 FYNNEI. The CDR3 extends over 14 amino acids. Trimming removed 7 bases from V and 7 bases from J, with 19 bases in between. In DNA, the CDR3 is TGTGCCAGCACCTACGGGGTCCTCGCGGGTGGCTACACCTTC. This translates into CASTYGVLAGGYTF.

This chain connects TRBV5-1 to TRBJ2-1, with 7 nucleotides matching TRBD2. The CDR3 contains 14 residues. Germline V gene lookup returns CDR1 SGHRS and CDR2 YFSETQ. The V and J ends lost 6 bases and 7 bases, in that order; junction bases with no gene match: 10. The CDR3 coding sequence is TGCGCCAGCACGAGGGCTAGCGGCCTTAATGAGCAGTTCTTC. Its translation is CASTRASGLNEQFF.

The table lists this clone with a count of one. Different DNA sequences within this sample yield the same CDR3. CDR3 region: CASSPGGPAIIDGYTF. CDR3 DNA: TGTGCCAGCAGCCCGGGAGGTCCCGCCATTATTGATGGCTACACCTTC. The chain has TRBV7-8 and TRBJ1-2; no reliable D call. V was cut by 5 bases and J by 6 bases, with 22 bases left in between. The CDR3 has 16 residues. Germline V lookup: CDR1 SGHVS, CDR2 FQNEAQ.

This chain uses TRBV28 with TRBJ2-5; 10 nucleotides line up with TRBD2. Per the germline V gene, CDR1 is MDHEN and CDR2 is SYDVKM. CDR3 length: 14 residues. Germline trimming cut 5 bases from V and 7 bases from J; bases unmatched to any gene: 7. In nucleotides, the CDR3 is TGTGCCAGCAGTCTTAGCGGGAGGAGGGGGACCCAGTACTTC. This encodes CASSLSGRRGTQYF.

The rearrangement joins TRBV6-1 to TRBJ1-5; 9 positions agree with TRBD1. The CDR3 loop spans 14 amino acids. With V trimmed by 5 bases and J by 7 bases, 6 bases remained unmatched. Germline lookup yields CDR1 MNHNS and CDR2 SASEGT. This CDR3 reads CASSNRQGGQPQHF. For the CDR3, the DNA is TGTGCCAGCAGTAACCGACAGGGGGGACAGCCCCAGCATTTT.

The rearrangement joins TRBV5-5 to TRBJ1-6; D may be TRBD1 (6 bases). The V gene lost 0 bases and the J gene lost 9 bases, with 10 bases spanning the gap. This CDR3 contains 14 residues. The germline V gene encodes CDR1 SGHKS and CDR2 YYEKEE (reference sequence). CDR3 DNA sequence: TGTGCCAGCAGCTTGGTGGGGGCCGGTTCACCCCTCCACTTT. This gives the protein CASSLVGAGSPLHF.

The chain has TRBV7-6 and TRBJ2-7; 8 bases line up with TRBD2. V lost 5 bases, J lost 6 bases, and 3 bases stayed unmatched. This CDR3 spans 12 amino acids. Germline-derived CDR1 and CDR2 are SGHVS and FNYEAQ. CDR3 DNA sequence: TGTGCCAGCAGCCCCCGGGAGGGCGAGCAGTACTTC. Translating it yields CASSPREGEQYF.